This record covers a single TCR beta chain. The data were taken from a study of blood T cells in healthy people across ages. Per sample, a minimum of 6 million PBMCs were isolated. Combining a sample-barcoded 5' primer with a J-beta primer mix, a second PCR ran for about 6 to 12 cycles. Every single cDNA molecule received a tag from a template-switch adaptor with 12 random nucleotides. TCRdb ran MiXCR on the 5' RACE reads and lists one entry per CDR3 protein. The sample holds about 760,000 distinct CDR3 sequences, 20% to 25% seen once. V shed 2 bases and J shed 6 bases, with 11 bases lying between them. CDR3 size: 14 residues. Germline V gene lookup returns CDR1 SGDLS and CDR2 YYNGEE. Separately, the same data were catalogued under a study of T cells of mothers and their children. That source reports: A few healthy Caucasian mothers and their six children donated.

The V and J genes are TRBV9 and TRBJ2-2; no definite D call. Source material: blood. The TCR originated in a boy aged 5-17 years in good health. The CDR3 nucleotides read TGTGCCAGCAGCGTCAAAGGGATGGCCGGGGAGCTGTTTTTT. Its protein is CASSVKGMAGELFF. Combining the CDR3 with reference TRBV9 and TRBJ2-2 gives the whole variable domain DSGVTQTPKHLITATGQRVTLRCSPRSGDLSVYWYQQSLDQGLQFLIQYYNGEERAKGNILERFSAQQFPDLHSELNLSSLELGDSALYFCASSVKGMAGELFFGEGSRLTVL.